The 11 T cell receptor beta chains in this list originate from one sample, sequenced in a study of technical replicates of blood from a handful of donors. TCRdb's copy holds only in-frame clones and misses some; the assay was immunoSEQ multiplex PCR. Of roughly 52,000 clones in the sample, 90% to 95% were seen once. The sample was PBMCs. The receptors originated from a human donor in good health. Some clones in this sample may be carry-over from other donors' samples.

This chain links TRBV18 with TRBJ1-4; D may be TRBD1 (6 bases). V was clipped by 8 bases and J by 4 bases, with 11 bases between them. CDR3 length: 13 amino acids. The V gene's germline CDR1 is KGHSH and CDR2 LQKENI. CDR3 in amino acids: CASAQGVNEKLFF. CDR3 DNA sequence: TGTGCCAGCGCACAGGGAGTTAATGAAAAACTGTTTTTT. The full variable domain, rest sourced from reference TRBV18 and TRBJ1-4, is NAGVMQNPRHLVRRRGQEARLRCSPMKGHSHVYWYRQLPEEGLKFMVYLQKENIIDESGMPKERFSAEFPKEGPSILRIQQVVRGDSAAYFCASAQGVNEKLFFGSGTQLSVL.

The chain links TRBV4-1 to TRBJ2-1; D unclear. Germline CDR1 MGHRA, CDR2 YSYEKL. V lost 2 bases and J lost 10, with 9 bases in between. This CDR3 has 12 residues. CDR3: CASSQSIREQFF. In nucleotides, the CDR3 is TGCGCCAGCAGCCAATCAATCCGGGAGCAGTTCTTC.

The chain has TRBV6-1 and TRBJ1-2, with a possible D match to TRBD1 (6 bases). Germline lookup yields CDR1 MNHNS and CDR2 SASEGT. CDR3 size: 13 residues. V lost 2 bases and J 7 bases, leaving 11 bases between the germline ends. CDR3 sequence reads: CASSESDRTGYTF. CDR3 in DNA: TGTGCCAGCAGTGAATCGGACAGAACTGGCTACACCTTC.

This chain joins TRBV5-1 and TRBJ2-3; D gene ambiguous. The CDR3 contains 15 residues. Trimming pared 0 bases from V and 1 base from J, leaving 9 bases between. Germline values: CDR1 SGHRS, CDR2 YFSETQ. CDR3 amino acids: CASSLDSEGTDTQYF. The CDR3 DNA follows: TGCGCCAGCAGCTTGGATTCCGAGGGCACAGATACGCAGTATTTT.

J is TRBJ2-3 and V is TRBV18, with TRBD2 matching over 8 bases. CDR1 and CDR2 from the germline V gene are KGHSH and LQKENI. The CDR3 is 15 residues long. The V gene end was trimmed by 4 bases and the J gene end by 5 bases; junction bases not matched to a gene: 8. The CDR3 reads CASSLPSGLVDTQYF. In nucleotides, the CDR3 is TGTGCCAGCTCACTTCCTAGCGGGTTGGTAGATACGCAGTATTTT. The full variable domain, rest sourced from reference TRBV18 and TRBJ2-3, is NAGVMQNPRHLVRRRGQEARLRCSPMKGHSHVYWYRQLPEEGLKFMVYLQKENIIDESGMPKERFSAEFPKEGPSILRIQQVVRGDSAAYFCASSLPSGLVDTQYFGPGTRLTVL.

The chain combines TRBV6-6 with TRBJ1-1; 9 nucleotides match TRBD1. Germline V gives CDR1 MNHNY, CDR2 SVGAGI (reference sequence). The CDR3 runs 15 residues. V was clipped by 5 bases and J by 6 bases; unmatched bases: 10. The CDR3 region is CASSLGTGFVSEAFF. CDR3 nucleotides: TGTGCCAGCAGTCTAGGGACAGGGTTTGTGTCTGAAGCTTTCTTT.

CDR3 sequence (DNA): TGTGCCAGCACCTCGGGAGTCGGTAATGAAAAACTGTTTTTT. It codes for CASTSGVGNEKLFF. This chain connects TRBV9 to TRBJ1-4, with D unclear. Trimming took 6 bases from V and 4 from J, leaving 13 bases between them. Germline assignment: CDR1 SGDLS and CDR2 YYNGEE. The CDR3 extends over 14 amino acids.

V is TRBV11-3 and J is TRBJ2-6; 8 nucleotides line up with TRBD1. V was clipped by 3 bases and J by 5 bases; unmatched bases: 6. Germline V gene sequence: CDR1 SGHNT, CDR2 YENEEA. The CDR3 loop spans 16 amino acids. The CDR3 region is CASSFATGGRANVLTF. CDR3 nucleotide sequence: TGTGCCAGCAGCTTCGCCACAGGGGGTAGGGCCAACGTCCTGACTTTC.

The chain uses TRBV18 and TRBJ2-5; D is uncertain. The CDR3 consists of 12 residues. With 3 bases removed from V and 1 base from J, the gap between germline ends came to 3 bases. CDR1 is KGHSH and CDR2 is LQKENI in the germline V gene. The CDR3 nucleotides are TGTGCCAGCTCACCCAGCCAAGAGACCCAGTACTTC. Amino acids: CASSPSQETQYF.

The V call is TRBV9, the J call TRBJ1-1, with a tentative D call TRBD1 (6 bases). The CDR3 spans 13 residues. V lost 0 bases, J lost 11 bases, and 14 bases lay in between. The V gene's germline CDR1 is SGDLS and CDR2 YYNGEE. In DNA form, the CDR3 reads TGTGCCAGCAGCGTAGATGTCCAGGGGAAGGCTTTCTTT. Translated: CASSVDVQGKAFF.

This chain joins TRBV5-1 and TRBJ2-3, with 10 bases that match TRBD2. With 10 bases clipped from V and 4 bases from J, the junction kept 9 bases outside the gene matches. Germline V gene lookup returns CDR1 SGHRS and CDR2 YFSETQ. This CDR3 is built from 14 residues. The CDR3 reads CAAASGSFPDTQYF. As DNA, the CDR3 is TGCGCCGCGGCTAGCGGGAGTTTTCCAGATACGCAGTATTTT.